A selection of T cell receptor beta chains follows, all from one sample in a study of shared clonotypes between healthy human individuals. TCRdb keeps only in-frame clones here, not all; method: immunoSEQ multiplex PCR. This sample has about 550,000 clones, with around 95% found just once. The specimen sequenced was naive CD8+ T cells sorted from blood. All receptors derive from a woman in her 30s in good health. Both conserved end residues are part of each CDR3. D genes are given only for firm matches. Rows may omit the clone size; those that give it use once, few, many or a size class.

length,size,V,J,D,DNA,CDR3
13,NA,TRBV27,TRBJ1-5,NA,TGTGCCAGCAGTTTATTTGGGGGTCAGCCCCAGCATTTT,CASSLFGGQPQHF
13,NA,TRBV15,TRBJ2-7,NA,TGTGCCACCAGCAGCATACTAGACTACGAGCAGTACTTC,CATSSILDYEQYF
17,NA,TRBV28,TRBJ2-7,TRBD2,TGTGCCAGCAGTTTTGGGCTAGCGGAAAGCCAATCCTACGAGCAGTACTTC,CASSFGLAESQSYEQYF
14,NA,TRBV27,TRBJ2-7,NA,TGTGCCAGCAGTTTGGCCAGGGGGGCCTACGAGCAGTACTTC,CASSLARGAYEQYF
16,once,TRBV9,TRBJ2-1,NA,TGTGCCAGCAGCGAGGGCGGACCGAGCTCCTACAATGAGCAGTTCTTC,CASSEGGPSSYNEQFF
15,NA,TRBV4-1,TRBJ1-5,NA,TGCGCCAGCAGCCAAGTGCCAGGCCTAGATCAGCCCCAGCATTTT,CASSQVPGLDQPQHF
16,few,TRBV7-9,TRBJ2-1,NA,TGTGCCAGCAGCTCCCACGTCGGCACCGGGGTCAATGAGCAGTTCTTC,CASSSHVGTGVNEQFF
15,NA,TRBV13,TRBJ1-3,NA,TGTGCCAGCAGCCCACTTAGGTCCTTTGGAAACACCATATATTTT,CASSPLRSFGNTIYF
18,NA,TRBV11-2,TRBJ1-1,TRBD1,TGTGCCAGCAGCTTAATTCCTCACCCCTGGACAGGGGGCGAAGAAGCTTTCTTT,CASSLIPHPWTGGEEAFF
15,NA,TRBV28,TRBJ2-7,TRBD2,TGTGCCAGCAGTTTATCAGAAGTAGCGGGAGGCCCGCAGTACTTC,CASSLSEVAGGPQYF
15,NA,TRBV5-1,TRBJ2-7,NA,TGCGCCAGCAGCTTGGCGGCGGCCGCCCCCTACGAGCAGTACTTC,CASSLAAAAPYEQYF
18,NA,TRBV7-6,TRBJ2-6,NA,TGTGCCAGCAGCTTTTGGGCGGGCGGAAGCTCTGGGGCCAACGTCCTGACTTTC,CASSFWAGGSSGANVLTF
14,NA,TRBV27,TRBJ1-5,NA,TGTGCCAGCAGTCTCCGCGACGGGAATCAGCCCCAGCATTTT,CASSLRDGNQPQHF
16,NA,TRBV7-9,TRBJ2-1,TRBD2,TGTGCCAGCAGCTTCCATCCCAGCGGGAGCCACAATGAGCAGTTCTTC,CASSFHPSGSHNEQFF
14,NA,TRBV4-1,TRBJ2-7,NA,TGCGCCAGCAGCCAAGCAGGGATTTCCTACGAGCAGTACTTC,CASSQAGISYEQYF
12,NA,TRBV6-5,TRBJ2-2,NA,TGTGCCAGCAGCCCCGGTGGCGGGGAGCTGTTTTTT,CASSPGGGELFF
13,NA,TRBV11-2,TRBJ2-7,NA,TGTGCCAGCAGCTTTGGGGGACCCTACGAGCAGTACTTC,CASSFGGPYEQYF
13,once,TRBV27,TRBJ1-6,NA,TGTGCCAGCAGTCAATCAGTGGATTCGGCCCTCCACTTT,CASSQSVDSALHF
13,NA,TRBV7-7,TRBJ2-1,NA,TGTGCCAGCAGCTTAGCCAAGACGGATGAGCAGTTCTTC,CASSLAKTDEQFF
15,NA,TRBV13,TRBJ2-5,TRBD2,TGTGCCAGCAGCTCGCCGGGACTAGCCTTCGAGACCCAGTACTTC,CASSSPGLAFETQYF
11,few,TRBV2,TRBJ1-1,NA,TGTGCCAGCAGTACAGGTTTGGAAGCTTTCTTT,CASSTGLEAFF
12,NA,TRBV27,TRBJ2-3,NA,TGTGCCAGCAGTCAGAGCACAGATACGCAGTATTTT,CASSQSTDTQYF
17,NA,TRBV28,TRBJ2-1,TRBD2,TGTGCCAGCAGTCCGATCCAGCGGGAGGGTAGGTACAATGAGCAGTTCTTC,CASSPIQREGRYNEQFF
15,NA,TRBV27,TRBJ2-6,NA,TGTGCCAGCAGTTTTATGGGGTCTGGGGCCAACGTCCTGACTTTC,CASSFMGSGANVLTF
13,NA,TRBV7-6,TRBJ2-7,NA,TGTGCCAGCAGCCCCCCTGGAACCTACGAGCAGTACTTC,CASSPPGTYEQYF
14,NA,TRBV19,TRBJ2-2,TRBD1,TGTGCCAGTAGCCCGACAGGGGTGGGCGGGGAGCTGTTTTTT,CASSPTGVGGELFF
14,once,TRBV19,TRBJ1-1,NA,TGTGCCAGTATCCCGACCATAAGACGTGGGGAAGCTTTCTTT,CASIPTIRRGEAFF
15,NA,TRBV30,TRBJ2-7,NA,TGTGCCTGGAGTGTAGATACAGGGCAGCCCTACGAGCAGTACTTC,CAWSVDTGQPYEQYF
14,NA,TRBV4-1,TRBJ2-1,NA,TGCGCCAGCAGCCCCCGGGACAACTACAATGAGCAGTTCTTC,CASSPRDNYNEQFF
14,NA,TRBV7-2,TRBJ2-7,NA,TGTGCCAGCAGCTTAGTGCAGGGATCCTACGAGCAGTACTTC,CASSLVQGSYEQYF
16,NA,TRBV7-8,TRBJ2-7,TRBD1,TGTGCCAGCAGCTTAGCGCCCCAAGGGGGCCCCTACGAGCAGTACTTC,CASSLAPQGGPYEQYF
17,NA,TRBV28,TRBJ2-3,TRBD2,TGTGCCAGCAGTTTAGGTCTCGGGAGGCCGGGTACAGATACGCAGTATTTT,CASSLGLGRPGTDTQYF
15,NA,TRBV28,TRBJ2-7,NA,TGTGCCAGCAGCCCTAGTCGGTTCTACCCCTACGAGCAGTACTTC,CASSPSRFYPYEQYF
14,NA,TRBV11-2,TRBJ1-4,NA,TGTGCCAGCAGCTCCTCCTACGGAGATGAAAAACTGTTTTTT,CASSSSYGDEKLFF
15,NA,TRBV19,TRBJ2-1,NA,TGTGCCAGTAGTATAAGCCCCCCTCCCTACAATGAGCAGTTCTTC,CASSISPPPYNEQFF
15,NA,TRBV19,TRBJ1-5,NA,TGTGCCAGTACCATATTGAGGGGGGGTGGGCAGCCCCAGCATTTT,CASTILRGGGQPQHF
15,NA,TRBV28,TRBJ1-2,TRBD1,TGTGCCAGCAGTCCCGGACAGGGTTCCGGCTATGGCTACACCTTC,CASSPGQGSGYGYTF
13,NA,TRBV19,TRBJ2-1,NA,TGTGCCAGTAGTATAGTGAGGGGCCGGGAGCAGTTCTTC,CASSIVRGREQFF
15,NA,TRBV7-3,TRBJ1-3,NA,TGTGCCAGCAGCCGGGAGGGTTCCTCTGGAAACACCATATATTTT,CASSREGSSGNTIYF
16,NA,TRBV27,TRBJ2-2,TRBD2,TGTGCCAGCAGTTTCGGCCTAGCGGGAGGAACCGGGGAGCTGTTTTTT,CASSFGLAGGTGELFF
12,once,TRBV27,TRBJ2-1,NA,TGTGCCAGCGGCTACACCTTCAGTGAGCAGTTCTTC,CASGYTFSEQFF
15,few,TRBV27,TRBJ1-1,NA,TGTGCCAGCAGGCGCACATGGGGGAAGGACACTGAAGCTTTCTTT,CASRRTWGKDTEAFF
16,NA,TRBV5-4,TRBJ2-2,NA,TGTGCCAGCAGCGAGGGGGAGGGAATTAACACCGGGGAGCTGTTTTTT,CASSEGEGINTGELFF
13,once,TRBV28,TRBJ1-1,TRBD1,TGTGCCAGCAGTTCCACAGGGGGACCTGAAGCTTTCTTT,CASSSTGGPEAFF
14,NA,TRBV5-1,TRBJ1-2,TRBD1,TGCGCCAGCAGCTTTGTGGAACAGGGGAATGGCTACACCTTC,CASSFVEQGNGYTF
13,NA,TRBV30,TRBJ2-7,NA,TGTGCCTGGAATTGGGGGCCCGACTACGAGCAGTACTTC,CAWNWGPDYEQYF
14,NA,TRBV5-4,TRBJ1-2,TRBD1,TGTGCCAGCAGACAAACCGGGACAGGGGAAGGCTACACCTTC,CASRQTGTGEGYTF
14,NA,TRBV2,TRBJ1-5,NA,TGTGCCAGCAGTGATGCGACAGCTTATCAGCCCCAGCATTTT,CASSDATAYQPQHF
13,NA,TRBV7-9,TRBJ2-1,NA,TGTGCCAGCAGCTCACCGTTTACAGGCGAGCAGTTCTTC,CASSSPFTGEQFF
15,once,TRBV19,TRBJ2-1,NA,TGTGCCAGTTCAACAACGGGACTTTACTACAATGAGCAGTTCTTC,CASSTTGLYYNEQFF
14,NA,TRBV13,TRBJ2-7,NA,TGTGCCAGCCGAATTGAACAGTCGGGGGACGAGCAGTACTTC,CASRIEQSGDEQYF
16,NA,TRBV6-1,TRBJ2-7,TRBD2,TGTGCCAGCAGTGAAAGGACGGCGGGAGGTCCCTACGAGCAGTACTTC,CASSERTAGGPYEQYF
16,NA,TRBV7-2,TRBJ2-1,NA,TGTGCCAGCAGCTTATCGGCGGGCAGCTCCTACAATGAGCAGTTCTTC,CASSLSAGSSYNEQFF
14,NA,TRBV18,TRBJ2-7,NA,TGTGCCAGCTCCCCCCGGGGTTCCGACTACGAGCAGTACTTC,CASSPRGSDYEQYF